This TCR beta chain emerged from a study of blood T cell repertoires in COVID-19. Across the study: The study drew acute and convalescent COVID-19 samples from the United States, Italy and Spain. Sources were T cells, B-cell-depleted T cells, or PBMCs; the material itself was cDNA or gDNA.

As originally analysed: Reference gene primer amplification gave nucleated cell count estimates. Sequencing used immunoSEQ multiplex PCR; TCRdb keeps in-frame clones, though not all of them. The D gene and trimming were derived from the DNA, and the V and J assignments and clone size from that table. The profile shows 200,000 to 300,000 clones, around 79% of them singletons. CDR3 length equals 16 residues. Germline V gene data show CDR1 as MNHEY and CDR2 as SVGAGI. V lost 4 bases to trimming and J lost 2 bases; unmatched junction nucleotides: 10. What was sequenced was peripheral blood. This chain connects TRBV6-5 to TRBJ2-5, with TRBD1 identical over 7 bases. This sequence originates from a woman older than 75 with acute or convalescent COVID-19. CDR3 protein: CASSSRTGKYQETQYF. The DNA of the CDR3 is TGTGCCAGCAGTTCCCGGACAGGAAAATATCAAGAGACCCAGTACTTC.